This TCR beta chain was identified during a study of regulatory T cells in long-lasting Graves disease. The TCR beta library used iRepertoire HTBI primers with Arm-PCR amplification of CDR3. MiXCR was run by TCRdb on the multiplex PCR reads, yielding one entry per CDR3 protein. The sample lists some 370,000 distinct CDR3 sequences; around 20% were seen once. The CDR3 covers 18 residues. Germline CDR1 MNHEY, CDR2 SVGEGT. V shed 2 bases, J shed 2 bases, and the junction held 13 bases outside the gene matches. The table lists this clonotype with a few counts. Time point defined: persistent/refractory GD, antithyroid drugs over 5 years with positive TRAb. Scientists built the TCR library using RNA that was extracted from PBMCs.

The sequence came from a female donor with Graves disease. The chain is built from TRBV6-2 or TRBV6-3 and TRBJ2-7, with 9 bases lining up with TRBD1. The material was peripheral blood mononuclear cells (PBMCs), obtained when the disease was refractory, from a patient treated with antithyroid drugs. The CDR3 loop reads CASSYRGRLDRGAYEQYF. CDR3 sequence (DNA): TGTGCCAGCAGTTACCGGGGCAGGTTGGACAGGGGAGCCTACGAGCAGTACTTC.